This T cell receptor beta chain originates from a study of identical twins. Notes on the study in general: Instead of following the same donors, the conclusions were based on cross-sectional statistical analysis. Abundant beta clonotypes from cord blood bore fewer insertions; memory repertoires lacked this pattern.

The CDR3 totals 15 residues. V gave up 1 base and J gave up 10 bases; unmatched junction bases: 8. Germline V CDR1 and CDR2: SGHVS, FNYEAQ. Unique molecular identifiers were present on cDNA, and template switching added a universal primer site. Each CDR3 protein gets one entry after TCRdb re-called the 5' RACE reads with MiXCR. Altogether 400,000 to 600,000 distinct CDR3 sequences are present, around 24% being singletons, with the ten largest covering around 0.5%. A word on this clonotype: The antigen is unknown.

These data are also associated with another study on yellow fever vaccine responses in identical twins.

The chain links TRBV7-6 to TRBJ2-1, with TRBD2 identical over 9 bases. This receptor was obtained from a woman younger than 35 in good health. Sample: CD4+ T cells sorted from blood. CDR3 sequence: CASSLVREGHREQFF. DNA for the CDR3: TGTGCCAGCAGCTTAGTGCGGGAGGGCCATCGGGAGCAGTTCTTC.